Presented here are 3 T cell receptor beta chains from one specimen sequenced in a study of T cell responses to AZD1222 COVID-19 vaccine (dated by TCRdb to about 2021). The sample's time point, from its label and the paper: baseline before first vaccination. The method was the immunoSEQ multiplex PCR assay. TCRdb provides this immuneACCESS table in a form limited to in-frame rearrangements. Some clones are lacking; in checked studies, under half of them reflect an unresolved V gene, and why the rest are absent is not known. This sample has under 200,000 clones in its table, and approximately 91% of those were observed once. The ten largest clones represent 1.9% of the sample. Source: peripheral blood, taken on day 0 of AZD1222 vaccination. All receptors come from an adult in good health.

This clone was counted once. The rearrangement links TRBV19 to TRBJ2-3; D perhaps matches TRBD2 (5 bases). Per germline, CDR1 LNHDA and CDR2 SQIVND (reference sequence). The V gene lost 1 base and the J gene lost 4 bases, with 12 bases spanning the gap. CDR3 length equals 15 residues. Here the CDR3 reads CASSIGGGPADTQYF. In DNA, the CDR3 is TGTGCCAGTAGTATAGGTGGAGGACCCGCAGATACGCAGTATTTT.

The chain couples TRBV7-2 to TRBJ1-2, with unresolved D. Trimming stripped 5 bases from V and 8 bases from J, with 21 bases between. The CDR3 totals 15 residues. Germline V CDR1 and CDR2: SGHTA, FQGNSA. The CDR3 loop reads CASSITGRPRRGYTF. The CDR3 DNA reads as TGTGCCAGCAGCATTACCGGTCGCCCCCGGCGGGGCTACACCTTC.

The rearrangement joins TRBV7-2 to TRBJ2-2; 11 bases map to TRBD1. Germline CDR1 SGHTA, CDR2 FQGNSA. V gave up 2 bases and J gave up 5 bases; unmatched junction bases: 4. The CDR3 runs to 16 residues. CDR3 DNA: TGTGCCAGCAGCTTAATCGGACAGGGGGCGACCGGGGAGCTGTTTTTT. Translating gives CASSLIGQGATGELFF.